Each of the 2 T cell receptor beta chains below was sequenced from the same sample in a study of T cells in Graves' hyperthyroidism and ophthalmopathy (dated by TCRdb to between 2017 and 2020). Preparation of the library involved multiplex PCR. These reads were obtained on an Illumina HiSeq 2000. TCR beta CDR3 regions were amplified from RNA transcripts. For the first round of RT-PCR on the TCR CDR3, the HTBI primer set was used together with the Qiagen OneStep RT-PCR kit. TCRdb reworked the public reads: Q25 trimming with fastp, MiXCR clone assembly, productive beta chains retained. Records with the same CDR3 protein are collapsed into one entry carrying the most frequent genes and DNA. This sample gives roughly 110,000 distinct CDR3 sequences in total; roughly 15% of them show up just once. Of the sample, around two fifths is held by the ten largest clones. The material sequenced was blood. The receptors shown here come from a woman between 45 and 65 years old with Graves' hyperthyroidism.

This clonotype was picked up a small number of times. V is TRBV6-1 and J is TRBJ2-1, with TRBD2 matching 10 bases. CDR3 length equals 13 residues. V dropped 4 bases and J dropped 7; count of bases not matched to a gene: 1. Germline CDR1 is MNHNS and CDR2 is SASEGT. Here the CDR3 DNA reads TGTGCCAGCAGTGCTAGCGGGGGAAATGAGCAGTTCTTC. It encodes CASSASGGNEQFF.

There are many counts of this clonotype. This chain uses TRBV30 with TRBJ2-2; a possible D gene is TRBD1 (6 bases). The germline gives CDR1 GTSNPN, CDR2 SVGIG (reference sequence). Trimming pared 2 bases from V and 1 base from J, leaving 14 bases between. The CDR3 extends over 16 amino acids. As DNA, the CDR3 is TGTGCCTGGAGTCCGATGGACAGATGGAACACCGGGGAGCTGTTTTTT. Translation gives CAWSPMDRWNTGELFF.